The T cell receptor (beta chain) under discussion was sequenced for a study of read filtering for tumor transcriptome and immune sequencing. Findings and caveats of the study: Single-read clonotypes: 80% to 90% of IR-seq clonotypes (around 3.5% of reads), almost 75% of RNA-seq clonotypes (roughly 49% of reads). IR-seq captured clonotypes deeper and more reliably than RNA-seq. IR-seq and RNA-seq agreed better without single-read clonotypes.

The library was built from roughly 400 ng RNA with molecular barcoded adaptors for alpha/delta and beta/gamma chains. TCRdb itself ran the reads through MiXCR, one entry per CDR3 protein. The sample records 50,000 or so distinct CDR3 sequences, approximately 12% being singletons. This clonotype came up a few times. Its antigen is unidentified. Bone marrow was sampled from every patient at the time of active disease. With 6 bases removed from V and 4 bases from J, the gap between germline ends came to 9 bases. This CDR3 comprises 11 residues. Per germline, CDR1 SQVTM and CDR2 ANQGSEA. This TCR derives from a donor at least 40 years old with multiple myeloma. The chain recombines TRBV29-1 with TRBJ1-1; no clear D. The sample comprised a population of CD138-negative cells sorted from bone marrow. This CDR3 is CSVRRSTEAFF. The DNA of the CDR3 is TGCAGCGTCAGGCGGAGCACTGAAGCTTTCTTT.